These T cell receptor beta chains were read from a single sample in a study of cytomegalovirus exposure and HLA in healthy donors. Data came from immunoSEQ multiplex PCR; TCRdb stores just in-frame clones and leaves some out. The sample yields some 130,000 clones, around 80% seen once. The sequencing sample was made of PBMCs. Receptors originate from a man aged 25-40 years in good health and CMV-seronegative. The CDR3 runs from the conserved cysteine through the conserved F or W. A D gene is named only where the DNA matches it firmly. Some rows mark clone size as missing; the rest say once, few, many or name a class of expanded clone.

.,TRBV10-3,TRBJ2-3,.,CATRLDATQYF,TGTGCCACCCGGTTAGATGCTACGCAGTATTTT
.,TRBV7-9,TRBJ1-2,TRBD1,CSSSLGQGAHGYGYTF,TGTTCCAGCAGCTTAGGACAGGGGGCGCACGGCTATGGCTACACCTTC
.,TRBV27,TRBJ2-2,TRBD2,CASSLVAGGHTGELFF,TGTGCCAGCAGTTTAGTAGCGGGAGGGCACACCGGGGAGCTGTTTTTT
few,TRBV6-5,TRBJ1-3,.,CASSWGLGNTIYF,TGTGCCAGCAGTTGGGGGCTCGGAAACACCATATATTTT
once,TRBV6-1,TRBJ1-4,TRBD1,CASSDGTGEVGKLFF,TGTGCCAGCAGTGATGGGACAGGGGAGGTTGGAAAACTGTTTTTT
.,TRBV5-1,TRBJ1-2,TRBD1,CASSLASGGIYGYTF,TGCGCCAGCAGCTTGGCGTCAGGGGGGATCTATGGCTACACCTTC
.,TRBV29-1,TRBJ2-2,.,CSVYIRGIFTGELFF,TGCAGCGTCTACATAAGAGGGATCTTCACCGGGGAGCTGTTTTTT
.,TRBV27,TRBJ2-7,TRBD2,CASSGGLAGGRGRHEQYF,TGTGCCAGCAGTGGGGGACTAGCGGGAGGGAGAGGTCGCCACGAGCAGTACTTC
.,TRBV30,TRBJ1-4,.,CAGRTPPGREKLFF,TGTGCCGGACGAACCCCGCCAGGGCGCGAAAAACTGTTTTTT
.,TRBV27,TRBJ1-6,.,CASSPQQGSPLHF,TGTGCCAGCAGTCCACAACAGGGTTCACCCCTCCACTTT
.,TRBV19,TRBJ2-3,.,CASSIIGAFPATDTQYF,TGTGCCAGTAGTATCATAGGGGCCTTCCCCGCCACAGATACGCAGTATTTT
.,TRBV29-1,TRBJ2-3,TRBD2,CSELAGVGTDTQYF,TGCAGTGAATTAGCGGGAGTCGGCACAGATACGCAGTATTTT
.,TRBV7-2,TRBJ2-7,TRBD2,CASSISSGSHTGWYEQYF,TGTGCCAGCAGCATCTCTAGCGGGAGCCATACAGGGTGGTACGAGCAGTACTTC
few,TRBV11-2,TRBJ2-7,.,CASSLSLGSEQYF,TGTGCCAGCAGCTTATCACTAGGATCCGAGCAGTACTTC
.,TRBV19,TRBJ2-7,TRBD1,CASSDAGTGVYEQYF,TGTGCCAGTTCTGACGCAGGGACAGGCGTCTACGAGCAGTACTTC
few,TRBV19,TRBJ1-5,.,CASSVTGSNQPQHF,TGTGCCAGTAGTGTTACAGGTAGCAATCAGCCCCAGCATTTT
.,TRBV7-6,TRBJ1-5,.,CASSFSWGVGQPQHF,TGTGCCAGCAGCTTCTCTTGGGGGGTGGGTCAGCCCCAGCATTTT
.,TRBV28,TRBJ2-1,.,CASSLFVSSYNEQFF,TGTGCCAGCAGTTTGTTTGTGAGCTCCTACAATGAGCAGTTCTTC
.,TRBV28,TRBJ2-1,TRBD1,CASSSRGLNEQFF,TGTGCCAGCAGTTCCAGGGGGCTGAATGAGCAGTTCTTC
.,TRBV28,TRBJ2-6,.,CASSRQFSGANVLTF,TGTGCCAGCAGTCGACAATTCTCTGGGGCCAACGTCCTGACTTTC
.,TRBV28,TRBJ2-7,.,CASSLSGGPSYEQYF,TGTGCCAGCAGTTTAAGTGGCGGGCCATCCTACGAGCAGTACTTC
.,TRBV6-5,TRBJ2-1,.,CASSPNSDEQFF,TGTGCCAGCAGCCCAAACTCCGATGAGCAGTTCTTC
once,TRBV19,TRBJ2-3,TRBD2,CASSRGLATDTQYF,TGTGCCAGTAGCCGCGGACTAGCAACAGATACGCAGTATTTT
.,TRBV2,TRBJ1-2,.,CASSVVPRMHGYTF,TGTGCCAGCAGTGTCGTTCCCAGGATGCATGGCTACACCTTC
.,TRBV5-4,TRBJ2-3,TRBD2,CASSPGLDDTQYF,TGTGCCAGCAGCCCAGGACTAGATGATACGCAGTATTTT
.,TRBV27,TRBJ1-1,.,CASSFGAGRTEAFF,TGTGCCAGCAGTTTTGGGGCAGGGCGGACTGAAGCTTTCTTT
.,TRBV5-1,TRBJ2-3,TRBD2,CASSSGTFGRDTQYF,TGCGCCAGCAGCAGCGGGACGTTCGGGCGGGATACGCAGTATTTT
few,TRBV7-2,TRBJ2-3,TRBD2,CASSSPPGGGPGADTQYF,TGTGCCAGCAGCTCACCGCCCGGGGGGGGGCCGGGCGCAGATACGCAGTATTTT
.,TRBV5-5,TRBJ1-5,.,CASSSRVFNQPQHF,TGTGCCAGCAGCTCCCGGGTTTTCAATCAGCCCCAGCATTTT
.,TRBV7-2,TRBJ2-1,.,CASSLILYNEQFF,TGTGCCAGCAGCTTAATTCTCTACAATGAGCAGTTCTTC
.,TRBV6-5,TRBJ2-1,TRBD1,CATMWTGTYNEQFF,TGTGCCACCATGTGGACAGGGACCTACAATGAGCAGTTCTTC
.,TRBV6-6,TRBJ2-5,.,CASSYSPGEETQYF,TGTGCCAGCAGTTACTCCCCAGGGGAAGAGACCCAGTACTTC
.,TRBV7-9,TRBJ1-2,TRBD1,CASSLGQGAHGYGYTF,TGTGCCAGCAGCTTAGGACAGGGGGCGCACGGCTATGGCTACACCTTC
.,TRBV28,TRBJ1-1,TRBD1,CASSKQGGTEAFF,TGTGCCAGCAGTAAACAGGGGGGCACTGAAGCTTTCTTT
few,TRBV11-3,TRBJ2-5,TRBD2,CASSLVRSGETQYF,TGTGCCAGCAGCTTAGTTCGTAGCGGGGAGACCCAGTACTTC
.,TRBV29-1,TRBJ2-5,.,CSVEGQGIQETQYF,TGCAGCGTTGAGGGGCAGGGCATCCAAGAGACCCAGTACTTC
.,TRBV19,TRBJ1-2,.,CASNYGGGDIDYGYTF,TGTGCCAGTAACTACGGGGGGGGAGATATCGACTATGGCTACACCTTC
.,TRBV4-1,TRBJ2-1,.,CASSQDMEQFF,TGCGCCAGCAGCCAAGATATGGAGCAGTTCTTC
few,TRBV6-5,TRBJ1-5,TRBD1,CASSTQGAGQPQHF,TGTGCCAGCAGTACCCAGGGGGCGGGTCAGCCCCAGCATTTT
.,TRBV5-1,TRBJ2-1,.,CASSLTSYNEQFF,TGCGCCAGCAGCTTGACTAGCTACAATGAGCAGTTCTTC
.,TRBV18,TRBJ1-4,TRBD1,CASSRQGSSEKLFF,TGTGCCAGCTCAAGACAGGGAAGCAGTGAAAAACTGTTTTTT
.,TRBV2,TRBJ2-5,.,CASSEVGGKGETQYF,TGTGCCAGCAGTGAAGTGGGGGGAAAGGGGGAGACCCAGTACTTC
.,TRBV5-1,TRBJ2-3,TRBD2,CASSFGTRGTDTQYF,TGCGCCAGCAGTTTCGGGACTAGGGGCACAGATACGCAGTATTTT